This T cell receptor (beta chain) was sequenced during a study of T-cell memory formation after mild COVID-19. TCRdb re-called the 5' RACE reads with MiXCR, one entry per CDR3 protein. The sample records over 350,000 distinct CDR3 sequences, 15% to 20% being singletons. Germline CDR1 and CDR2: SGHRS and YFSETQ. This CDR3 contains 18 residues. Between the trimmed V and J ends, which lost 4 bases and 3 bases, there was a span of 25 bases. The chain uses TRBV5-1 and TRBJ1-1, with D hard to call. The specimen was PBMCs or a T cell subset sorted from them (not recorded which). This TCR was recovered from a man aged 18 to 29 who had mild COVID-19 (a few samples of this study predate the infection). Cell type and time point are not known. The CDR3 here is CASSPNPVGSRPDTEAFF. CDR3 nucleotides: TGCGCCAGCAGCCCCAATCCCGTGGGTTCTCGACCGGACACTGAAGCTTTCTTT.